These 15 T cell receptor beta chains share one sample of origin, sequenced in a study of vaccination effects on CD4 cells after COVID-19. An approximately ten-day culture period preceded the isolation of CD4+ T cells. Each participant was given two doses of one vaccine (BNT162b2 or mRNA-1273). Clones were sequenced by immunoSEQ multiplex PCR, and TCRdb holds only the in-frame ones, with some missing. Here the sample spans tens of thousands of clones, around 69% being singletons. These receptors' targets are unknown. Sequencing used CD4+ T cells from PBMCs cultured without peptide, obtained after COVID-19 vaccination. These receptors came from a human donor who received a COVID-19 vaccine.

The chain uses TRBV6-1 and TRBJ1-1; D is uncertain. The CDR3 consists of 12 residues. V lost 6 bases, J lost 0 bases, and 5 bases lay in between. Germline V gives CDR1 MNHNS, CDR2 SASEGT. CDR3 bases: TGTGCCAGCAGCCGAATGAACACTGAAGCTTTCTTT. Its protein is CASSRMNTEAFF.

The genes are TRBV15 and TRBJ1-2; possibly TRBD1 for D (5 bases). The CDR3 has 14 residues. Germline V lookup: CDR1 LNHNV, CDR2 YYDKDF (reference sequence). V gave up 4 bases and J gave up 4 bases, with 13 bases separating them. The CDR3 is CATSISREIYGYTF. CDR3 in DNA: TGTGCCACCAGCATTTCCAGGGAAATCTATGGCTACACCTTC.

The chain joins TRBV10-2 to TRBJ1-1; D perhaps matches TRBD1 (5 bases). The V end lost 7 bases, the J end lost 1 base, and 13 bases lay between the germline ends. The CDR3 loop spans 14 amino acids. Germline V gene sequence: CDR1 WSHSY, CDR2 SAAADI. CDR3 amino acids: CASKLPGRNTEAFF. The CDR3 DNA sequence: TGCGCCAGCAAGCTCCCAGGGAGGAACACTGAAGCTTTCTTT.

This clone has more than one count but fewer than ten. The genes are TRBV28 and TRBJ1-5; possibly TRBD1 for D (6 bases). Trimming shortened V by 5 bases and J by 7 bases, and 27 bases separated the two germline ends. The CDR3 loop spans 18 amino acids. Germline loops: CDR1 MDHEN, CDR2 SYDVKM. The DNA for the CDR3 is TGTGCCAGCAGTGTGATGGGGGAGGGGGTCAGTTTTGTACAGCCCCAGCATTTT. It yields the protein CASSVMGEGVSFVQPQHF.

The CDR3 bases are TGTGCCAGTAGTACCCGCCTGGTGGGCTACACCTTC. Amino acid sequence: CASSTRLVGYTF. The V gene is TRBV19, the J gene TRBJ1-2; D is undetermined. Germline assignment: CDR1 LNHDA and CDR2 SQIVND (reference sequence). Deletions cut 4 bases from V and 8 bases from J, with 11 bases between. This CDR3 has 12 amino acids.

This clone appeared a single time. The chain joins TRBV5-1 to TRBJ2-2, with D unresolved. V was cut by 0 bases and J by 2 bases, with 8 bases left in between. The CDR3 is made up of 15 amino acids. Germline loops: CDR1 SGHRS, CDR2 YFSETQ. The CDR3 loop reads CASSLAVENTGELFF. CDR3 DNA: TGCGCCAGCAGCTTGGCGGTGGAAAACACCGGGGAGCTGTTTTTT.

This clone was recorded many times. The J gene is TRBJ1-3, the V gene TRBV7-2; D gene unclear. Germline CDR1 and CDR2: SGHTA and FQGNSA. V was shortened by 4 bases and J by 1 base, with 11 bases between the two germline ends. CDR3 length equals 15 residues. The CDR3 DNA reads as TGTGCCAGCAGCTCAGGACTGAGATCTGGAAACACCATATATTTT. Protein sequence: CASSSGLRSGNTIYF.

The chain recombines TRBV28 with TRBJ2-3; either TRBD1 or TRBD2 may supply D (5 bases each). CDR1 is MDHEN, CDR2 SYDVKM, per germline. The CDR3 extends over 18 amino acids. The V end was cut by 6 bases, the J end by 1 base, with 23 bases between. CDR3 sequence (DNA): TGTGCCAGCAGCCCCTATACCTATGGGGCGCGGGGCACAGATACGCAGTATTTT. Its protein product is CASSPYTYGARGTDTQYF.

In nucleotides, the CDR3 is TGTGCCAGCTTGGGGCAGGCGAACACTGAAGCTTTCTTT. It is translated as CASLGQANTEAFF. The chain is built from TRBV18 and TRBJ1-1; D is possibly TRBD1 (5 bases). CDR1 KGHSH and CDR2 LQKENI come from the germline V gene. Trimming shortened V by 7 bases and J by 1 base, and 10 bases separated the two germline ends. This CDR3 spans 13 amino acids. Full variable domain (rest looked up from reference TRBV18 and TRBJ1-1): NAGVMQNPRHLVRRRGQEARLRCSPMKGHSHVYWYRQLPEEGLKFMVYLQKENIIDESGMPKERFSAEFPKEGPSILRIQQVVRGDSAAYFCASLGQANTEAFFGQGTRLTVV.

This chain's CDR3 is CATASTGETQYF. CDR3 DNA sequence: TGTGCCACCGCCAGTACGGGAGAGACCCAGTACTTC. The rearrangement uses TRBV24-1 and TRBJ2-5, with D unclear. V was clipped by 9 bases and J by 4 bases, with 11 bases between them. CDR1 and CDR2 from the germline V gene are KGHDR and SFDVKD. This CDR3 comprises 12 residues.

The chain combines TRBV5-6 with TRBJ2-7; tentatively, D is TRBD1 (5 bases). The germline V and J ends were trimmed by 2 bases and 0 bases, with 12 bases remaining between them. The CDR3 has 15 residues. CDR1 is SGHDT and CDR2 is YYEEEE in the germline V gene. The CDR3 protein is CASSFLDSHSYEQYV. The CDR3 DNA follows: TGTGCCAGCAGCTTTCTTGACAGCCACTCCTACGAGCAGTACGTC.

The chain joins TRBV6-1 to TRBJ1-6, with D perhaps matching TRBD1 (6 bases). Trimming pared 2 bases from V and 7 bases from J, leaving 18 bases between. Germline CDR1 and CDR2: MNHNS and SASEGT. The CDR3 loop spans 17 amino acids. The CDR3 sequence: CASSERGWGQANSPLHF. The CDR3 DNA reads TGTGCCAGCAGTGAAAGAGGGTGGGGGCAAGCGAATTCACCCCTCCACTTT.

The gene calls are TRBV15 and TRBJ1-2; D ambiguous. Per germline, CDR1 LNHNV and CDR2 YYDKDF (reference sequence). The CDR3 is made up of 14 amino acids. Trimming removed 0 bases from V and 5 bases from J, with 10 bases in between. CDR3 sequence reads: CATSRDLTDYGYTF. For the CDR3, the DNA is TGTGCCACCAGCAGAGATTTAACAGATTATGGCTACACCTTC.

The chain joins TRBV7-3 to TRBJ2-1; possibly TRBD2 for D (6 bases). Germline assignment: CDR1 SGHTA and CDR2 FQGTGA. This CDR3 has 14 residues. The V end was cut by 6 bases, the J end by 5 bases, with 14 bases between. The CDR3 DNA follows: TGTGCCAGCAGGACCCCGGGAGCCAACAATGAGCAGTTCTTC. Its translation is CASRTPGANNEQFF. Complete variable domain (other parts from reference TRBV7-3 and TRBJ2-1): GAGVSQTPSNKVTEKGKYVELRCDPISGHTALYWYRQSLGQGPEFLIYFQGTGAADDSGLPNDRFFAVRPEGSVSTLKIQRTERGDSAVYLCASRTPGANNEQFFGPGTRLTVL.

This clone turned up a few times. This rearrangement joins TRBV28 to TRBJ1-1; D is ambiguous. This CDR3 spans 13 amino acids. CDR1 and CDR2 from the germline V gene are MDHEN and SYDVKM. The V gene lost 8 bases and the J gene lost 5 bases, with 15 bases spanning the gap. The DNA of the CDR3 is TGTGCCAGCGCCGGCCCCGAAGGGACTGAAGCTTTCTTT. It yields the protein CASAGPEGTEAFF.